The source of this T cell receptor beta chain is a study of blood T cell repertoires in COVID-19 (dated by TCRdb to 2020 to 2021). About the full investigation: Samples covering the acute and convalescent phases of COVID-19 were provided by collaborators in the United States, Italy and Spain. The repertoires were released in a freely available public database meant as a resource for research on the immune response to SARS-CoV-2. Samples came from the ongoing ImmuneRACE study (first 160 participants) plus 1,254 subjects from 6 global collaborators. Where available, HLA class I and class II types were taken from metadata supplied by the sample provider and were not determined by assay-based typing. The sample metadata nearly always contained a de-identified subject ID, COVID-19 status, age in years and sex. The prospective study material was composed of cDNA or gDNA derived from T cells, B-cell-depleted T cells, or PBMCs. The dataset comprised deeply sampled blood TCRbeta repertoires from subjects exposed to, actively infected with, or recovered from COVID-19. Study-wide findings and limitations: The quantity of clinical and demographic metadata differed by source and by participant and was supplied without curation.

Collaborating institutions collected whole blood in K2EDTA tubes following their own protocols. Collaborator samples were shipped for TCRbeta analysis as frozen whole blood, isolated PBMCs, or DNA extracted from either sample type. Trimming removed 0 bases from V and 4 bases from J, leaving 14 bases between the germline ends. Inclusive of the bounding cysteine and phenylalanine, the CDR3 is 16 residues long. Only CDR3 DNA remains: 48 bases, in frame from the first base. CDR1 and CDR2, looked up from the germline V gene, are SGDLS and YYNGEE. The immunoSEQ Assay, a bias-controlled multiplex PCR, was used to amplify TCRbeta CDR3 regions from genomic DNA. The published analysis was carried out like this. The number of nucleated cells in each sample was estimated by amplification of reference gene primers within the assay. Sequence reads were collapsed and filtered to measure the absolute abundance of every unique TCRbeta CDR3 rearrangement. Productive Simpson clonality was computed per sample as the square root of Simpson's diversity index over productive rearrangements. This is the immuneACCESS table as TCRdb keeps it, with only in-frame sequences that have V and J called. A part of the clones is gone; compared with another copy, unresolved V genes explain less than half, and the rest is unexplained. V, J and clone size derive from that table, while D and trimming were established from the DNA sequence. This sample lists about 140,000 clones; around 80% were detected once. Clones ranked in the top ten supply approximately 6.6% of the sample.

About this clone: Its antigen is currently not known. Base qualities were left out, and no much larger clone turns up one base away.

The chain is made from TRBV9 and TRBJ2-1, and TRBD1 may be the D gene, going by 6 matching bases. Sequencing was performed on peripheral blood. The receptor was derived from a human donor in a cohort sampled during active COVID-19. The DNA is TGTGCCAGCAGCGTAGGAACAGGGATGGGTTACAATGAGCAGTTCTTC. Protein translation: CASSVGTGMGYNEQFF.